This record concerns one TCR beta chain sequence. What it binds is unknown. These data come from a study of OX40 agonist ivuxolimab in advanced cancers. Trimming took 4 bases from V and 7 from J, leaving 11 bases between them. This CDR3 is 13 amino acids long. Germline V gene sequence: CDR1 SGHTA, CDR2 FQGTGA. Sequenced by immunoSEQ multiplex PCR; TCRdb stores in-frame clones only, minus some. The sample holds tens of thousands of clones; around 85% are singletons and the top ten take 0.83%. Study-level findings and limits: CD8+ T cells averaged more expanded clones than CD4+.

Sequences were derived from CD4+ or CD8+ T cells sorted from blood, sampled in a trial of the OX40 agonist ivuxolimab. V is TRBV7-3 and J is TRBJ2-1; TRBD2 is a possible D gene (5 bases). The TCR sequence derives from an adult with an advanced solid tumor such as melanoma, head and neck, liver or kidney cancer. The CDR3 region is CASSYTRGNEQFF. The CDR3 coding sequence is TGTGCCAGCAGCTACACACGAGGGAATGAGCAGTTCTTC.